This T cell receptor beta chain is from a study of blood T cells in healthy people across ages. This clonotype was found many times. A sample-barcoded 5' primer and a J-beta primer mix were used in a second PCR of about 7 to 12 cycles. TCRdb used MiXCR to reprocess the 5' RACE reads, holding one entry per CDR3 protein. The sample includes over 1,500,000 distinct CDR3 sequences, around 50% of them seen just once. CDR3 size: 14 residues. V dropped 3 bases and J dropped 0; count of bases not matched to a gene: 2. Germline CDR1 is SQVTM and CDR2 is ANQGSEA. The J gene is TRBJ2-4, the V gene TRBV29-1, with 7 bases fitting TRBD1. Sequenced input: blood. The TCR sequence derives from a woman in her thirties or forties in good health. The CDR3 is CSVEWDRAKNIQYF. DNA for the CDR3: TGCAGCGTTGAGTGGGACAGAGCCAAAAACATTCAGTACTTC.